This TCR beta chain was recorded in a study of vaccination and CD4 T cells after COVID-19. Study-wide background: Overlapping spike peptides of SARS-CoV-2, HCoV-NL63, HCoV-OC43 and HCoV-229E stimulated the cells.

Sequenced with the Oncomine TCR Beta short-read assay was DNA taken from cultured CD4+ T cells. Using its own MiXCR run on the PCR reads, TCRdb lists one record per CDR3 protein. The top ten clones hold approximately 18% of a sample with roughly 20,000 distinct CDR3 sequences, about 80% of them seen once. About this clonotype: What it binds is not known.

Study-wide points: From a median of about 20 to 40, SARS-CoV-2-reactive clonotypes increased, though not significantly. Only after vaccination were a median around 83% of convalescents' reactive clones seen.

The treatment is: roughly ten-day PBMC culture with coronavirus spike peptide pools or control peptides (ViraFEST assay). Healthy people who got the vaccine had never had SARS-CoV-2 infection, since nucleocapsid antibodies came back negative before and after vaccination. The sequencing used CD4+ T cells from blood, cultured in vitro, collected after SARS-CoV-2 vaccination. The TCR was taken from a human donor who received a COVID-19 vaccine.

The CDR3 sequence is CASSDGQGATEAFF. CDR3 nucleotides: TGTGCCAGCAGTGATGGGCAGGGTGCCACTGAAGCTTTCTTT. This sequence joins TRBV2 and TRBJ1-1, with D perhaps matching TRBD1 (5 bases). Between the trimmed V and J ends, which lost 3 bases and 4 bases, there was a span of 12 bases. The CDR3 length is 14 residues. CDR1 is SNHLY and CDR2 is FYNNEI in the germline V gene.